The 22 T cell receptor beta chains below were found in one sample sequenced in a study of shared clonotypes between healthy human individuals. Sequenced by immunoSEQ multiplex PCR; TCRdb stores in-frame clones only, minus some. Of 2 million to 2.5 million clones listed, nearly 97% are singletons. Sequenced material: naive CD4+ T cells sorted from blood. The subset here: CD45RA+ positively selected. The receptors derive from a man younger than 30 in good health.

The chain combines TRBV7-8 with TRBJ1-5; D possibly corresponds to TRBD1 (6 bases). The germline V and J ends were trimmed by 2 bases and 4 bases, with 15 bases remaining between them. Germline V CDR1 and CDR2: SGHVS, FQNEAQ. CDR3 length equals 16 residues. CDR3 in amino acids: CASSLLGGQGNQPQHF. CDR3 bases: TGTGCCAGCAGCTTATTAGGGGGGCAGGGAAATCAGCCCCAGCATTTT.

The genes are TRBV18 and TRBJ2-7, with D possibly being TRBD1 or TRBD2 (6 bases each). V was shortened by 6 bases and J by 4 bases, with 19 bases between the two germline ends. Germline CDR1 and CDR2: KGHSH and LQKENI. This CDR3 has 15 amino acids. The CDR3 region has the DNA TGTGCCAGCTCCCCCGGGGGCCTAGTGGCGTACGAGCAGTACTTC. It is translated as CASSPGGLVAYEQYF. The variable domain in full, completed from reference TRBV18 and TRBJ2-7, reads NAGVMQNPRHLVRRRGQEARLRCSPMKGHSHVYWYRQLPEEGLKFMVYLQKENIIDESGMPKERFSAEFPKEGPSILRIQQVVRGDSAAYFCASSPGGLVAYEQYFGPGTRLTVT.

V gene TRBV5-6 combines with J gene TRBJ2-3; D possibly corresponds to TRBD1 (6 bases). Trimming cost V 4 bases and J 0 bases, with 12 bases left between them. The germline gives CDR1 SGHDT, CDR2 YYEEEE. This CDR3 region has 15 residues. The CDR3 region has the DNA TGTGCCAGCAGCAGAAGGGGGACAAGCACAGATACGCAGTATTTT. Its translation is CASSRRGTSTDTQYF.

V and J are TRBV18 and TRBJ1-1; D is undetermined. The V and J ends lost 0 bases and 8 bases respectively, with 16 bases between them. The CDR3 covers 15 residues. CDR1 is KGHSH, CDR2 LQKENI, per germline. CDR3 amino acids: CASSPPSTAEREAFF. The CDR3 DNA reads TGTGCCAGCTCACCACCGAGTACGGCTGAAAGAGAAGCTTTCTTT.

About this clone itself: Different DNA sequences within this sample yield the same CDR3. V and J are TRBV7-2 and TRBJ1-2; 9 positions agree with TRBD1. The CDR3 has 13 amino acids. The J segment lost 3 bases and the V segment lost 5 bases, leaving 1 base of the junction unmatched. CDR1 and CDR2 (germline): SGHTA, FQGNSA. CDR3 coding DNA: TGTGCCAGCAGCAGGGACAGGGACTATGGCTACACCTTC. Translation: CASSRDRDYGYTF.

This clone came up a few times. This chain links TRBV11-2 with TRBJ1-2; D remains ambiguous. The CDR3 is made up of 13 amino acids. V lost 5 bases, J lost 3 bases, and 10 bases lay in between. Germline V lookup: CDR1 SGHAT, CDR2 FQNNGV. CDR3 nucleotides: TGTGCCAGCAGCCCAACAAAAGACTATGGCTACACCTTC. Translation: CASSPTKDYGYTF.

CDR3 region: CASSQEGARDNEQFF. CDR3 bases: TGTGCCAGCAGCCAAGAAGGGGCGAGAGACAATGAGCAGTTCTTC. V usage is TRBV4-2 and J usage is TRBJ2-1, with a weak D call TRBD1 (5 bases). V lost 0 bases, J lost 5 bases, and 11 bases lay in between. The germline V gene has CDR1 LGHNA and CDR2 YNFKEQ. The CDR3 totals 15 residues.

To note about this clone: Distinct nucleotide sequences in the sample also encode this CDR3. This chain uses TRBV11-3 with TRBJ2-3; D is possibly TRBD1 (6 bases). The CDR3 runs to 14 residues. Per germline, CDR1 SGHNT and CDR2 YENEEA. V lost 3 bases and J lost 3, with 10 bases in between. The CDR3 region has the DNA TGTGCCAGCAGCTTTGGGCAGGGGACAGATACGCAGTATTTT. Amino acid sequence: CASSFGQGTDTQYF. Combining the CDR3 with reference TRBV11-3 and TRBJ2-3 gives the whole variable domain EAGVVQSPRYKIIEKKQPVAFWCNPISGHNTLYWYLQNLGQGPELLIRYENEEAVDDSQLPKDRFSAERLKGVDSTLKIQPAELGDSAVYLCASSFGQGTDTQYFGPGTRLTVL.

This clone appeared once. The V gene is TRBV4-3, the J gene TRBJ1-5; D gene uncertain. From germline, CDR1 is LGHNA and CDR2 YSLEER. The CDR3 consists of 15 residues. V was pared by 0 bases and J by 4 bases, with 10 bases between. The chain's CDR3 is CASSQDHRKNQPQHF. The CDR3 bases are TGCGCCAGCAGCCAAGATCACAGAAAGAATCAGCCCCAGCATTTT.

The chain is built from TRBV18 and TRBJ2-5; 9 positions match TRBD1. CDR1 and CDR2 from the germline V gene are KGHSH and LQKENI. CDR3 length equals 14 residues. Trimming at V came to 4 bases and at J to 5 bases, leaving 5 bases not matched to a gene. The CDR3 coding sequence is TGTGCCAGCTCACACAAGGGACAGGGTGAGACCCAGTACTTC. Its translation: CASSHKGQGETQYF.

The chain carries TRBV7-3 and TRBJ1-5; D unresolved. Germline CDR1 reads SGHTA; CDR2 reads FQGTGA. This CDR3 contains 13 residues. V lost 2 bases and J 6 bases, leaving 8 bases between the germline ends. The DNA of the CDR3 is TGTGCCAGCAGCTTAGATAGCGGTCAGCCCCAGCATTTT. It yields the protein CASSLDSGQPQHF.

Regarding this clone: Distinct nucleotide sequences in the sample also encode this CDR3. The CDR3 DNA reads as TGTGCCAGCAGTGAAGGACTGAACACCGGGGAGCTGTTTTTT. Protein: CASSEGLNTGELFF. The genes are TRBV2 and TRBJ2-2; unclear D gene. This CDR3 has 14 amino acids. Trimming pared 1 base from V and 1 base from J, leaving 4 bases between. Per germline, CDR1 SNHLY and CDR2 FYNNEI.

This chain links TRBV30 with TRBJ2-3, with D unresolved. V dropped 1 base and J dropped 3 bases, with 14 bases sitting between them. Looked up from germline, CDR1 is GTSNPN and CDR2 is SVGIG (reference sequence). The CDR3 totals 15 residues. The DNA of the CDR3 is TGTGCCTGGAGTGATATACATCTCCGAACAGATACGCAGTATTTT. Residues: CAWSDIHLRTDTQYF.

The CDR3 DNA follows: TGTGCCAGCAGTCGGGGACTAGCGGGACGCGGGGAGCTGTTTTTT. Protein: CASSRGLAGRGELFF. This chain uses TRBV6-5 with TRBJ2-2; TRBD2 agrees at 13 bases. This CDR3 is built from 15 residues. Germline V CDR1 and CDR2: MNHEY, SVGAGI. V lost 5 bases to trimming and J lost 7 bases; unmatched junction nucleotides: 4.

The V call is TRBV4-1, the J call TRBJ1-1, with 11 bases aligning to TRBD1. Germline V gives CDR1 MGHRA, CDR2 YSYEKL. After removal of 1 base from V and 7 bases from J, the junction contained 14 bases not matched to a gene. This CDR3 has 18 residues. The CDR3 bases are TGCGCCAGCAGCCAAGTAGCAAGGACAGGGGGCGGGGGAGGTGAAGCTTTCTTT. Its protein is CASSQVARTGGGGGEAFF.

V usage is TRBV5-6 and J usage is TRBJ1-1; D unresolved. The ends were cut back, 4 bases at V and 2 bases at J, with 9 bases in the middle. The CDR3 extends over 13 amino acids. CDR1 is SGHDT and CDR2 is YYEEEE in the germline V gene. The CDR3 coding sequence is TGTGCCAGCAGCATAGACACCAACACTGAAGCTTTCTTT. It is translated as CASSIDTNTEAFF.

This clone was found once. The chain couples TRBV4-2 to TRBJ2-2; D is perhaps TRBD2 (5 bases). The germline gives CDR1 LGHNA, CDR2 YNFKEQ. Between the trimmed V and J ends, which lost 0 bases and 0 bases, there was a span of 11 bases. This CDR3 has 17 residues. CDR3 residues: CASSQEAGRANTGELFF. Here the CDR3 DNA reads TGTGCCAGCAGCCAAGAGGCCGGGCGGGCGAACACCGGGGAGCTGTTTTTT.

The chain uses TRBV7-3 and TRBJ2-5; the match to TRBD2 covers 14 bases. Germline CDR1 is SGHTA and CDR2 is FQGTGA. The CDR3 sequence is 15 residues long. V lost 4 bases to trimming and J lost 3 bases; unmatched junction nucleotides: 1. The CDR3 nucleotides are TGTGCCAGCAGCTCGGGACTAGCGGGGGAAGAGACCCAGTACTTC. Its protein product is CASSSGLAGEETQYF.

The chain uses TRBV4-1 and TRBJ2-7; TRBD1 agrees at 7 bases. J was trimmed by 4 bases and V by 1 base; bases with no gene match: 16. This CDR3 spans 18 amino acids. Germline V gene data show CDR1 as MGHRA and CDR2 as YSYEKL. Here the CDR3 reads CASSQGSFQDRPPYEQYF. In DNA, the CDR3 is TGCGCCAGCAGCCAAGGGTCTTTCCAGGACAGGCCCCCTTACGAGCAGTACTTC.

The chain uses TRBV9 and TRBJ2-7, with TRBD2 matching 11 bases. Germline V lookup: CDR1 SGDLS, CDR2 YYNGEE. J lost 7 bases, V lost 3 bases, and 6 bases had no gene match. The length of the CDR3 is 14 residues. The CDR3 nucleotides are TGTGCCAGCAGCGCGACTAGCGGGGCGGGTGAGCAGTACTTC. Translation gives CASSATSGAGEQYF.

Of note for this clone: Other nucleotide sequences from this sample produce the same CDR3. V gene TRBV7-2 combines with J gene TRBJ2-5; no clear D. The germline CDR1 and CDR2 sequences are SGHTA and FQGNSA. V dropped 0 bases and J dropped 5 bases, with 7 bases sitting between them. The CDR3 is 13 amino acids. CDR3 sequence reads: CASSLAGLETQYF. CDR3 nucleotide sequence: TGTGCCAGCAGCTTAGCCGGGTTGGAGACCCAGTACTTC.

The chain has TRBV6-1 and TRBJ1-1; perhaps TRBD1 as D (6 bases). The V and J ends lost 4 bases and 5 bases respectively, with 11 bases between them. Germline assignment: CDR1 MNHNS and CDR2 SASEGT. The CDR3 has 13 amino acids. CDR3 in DNA: TGTGCCAGCAGTGGGGGGCGACCAACTGAAGCTTTCTTT. This sequence encodes CASSGGRPTEAFF.